What follows are 23 T cell receptor beta chains derived from one specimen sequenced in a study of OX40 agonist ivuxolimab in advanced cancers. Sequenced by immunoSEQ multiplex PCR; TCRdb stores in-frame clones only, minus some. Of approximately 40,000 clones listed, approximately 85% were seen once; the top ten hold about 16%. Sequenced material: CD4+ or CD8+ T cells sorted from blood, taken in a trial of the OX40 agonist ivuxolimab. The receptor source for this set is an adult with an advanced solid tumor such as melanoma, head and neck, liver or kidney cancer.

V and J are TRBV4-1 and TRBJ1-6; D uncertain. Germline V gives CDR1 MGHRA, CDR2 YSYEKL. Trimming shortened V by 0 bases and J by 7 bases, and 10 bases separated the two germline ends. The CDR3 runs to 15 residues. DNA for the CDR3: TGCGCCAGCAGCCAAGAGAGGGTTGGGAATTCACCCCTCCACTTT. Encoded protein: CASSQERVGNSPLHF.

The V and J genes are TRBV27 and TRBJ2-7; TRBD1 matches at 7 bases. Germline CDR1 and CDR2: MNHEY and SMNVEV (reference sequence). Losses at the gene ends were 5 bases for V and 0 bases for J; bases not matched to a gene: 4. CDR3 length: 14 residues. The CDR3 sequence: CASSHGDSSYEQYF. As DNA, the CDR3 is TGTGCCAGCAGTCATGGGGACAGCTCCTACGAGCAGTACTTC.

The genes are TRBV11-2 and TRBJ2-7, with 7 bases lining up with TRBD1. The V gene's germline CDR1 is SGHAT and CDR2 FQNNGV. Unmatched junction bases numbered 6, after V lost 3 bases and J lost 7 bases. The CDR3 spans 13 residues. CDR3 in amino acids: CASSFGQAGEQYF. The DNA of the CDR3 is TGTGCCAGCAGCTTCGGACAGGCCGGTGAGCAGTACTTC.

The chain employs TRBV6-5 and TRBJ2-5; D perhaps matches TRBD2 (5 bases). V lost 2 bases and J 1 base, leaving 5 bases between the germline ends. Germline CDR1 and CDR2: MNHEY and SVGAGI. This CDR3 spans 13 amino acids. The CDR3 coding sequence is TGTGCCAGCAGTTACCTAGCCCAAGAGACCCAGTACTTC. It translates to CASSYLAQETQYF.

The chain combines TRBV5-4 with TRBJ2-2; 13 bases agree with TRBD2. V lost 4 bases, J lost 6 bases, and 6 bases stayed unmatched. Germline V lookup: CDR1 SGHNT, CDR2 YYREEE (reference sequence). The CDR3 contains 16 residues. DNA for the CDR3: TGTGCCAGCAGCCACCGACTAGCGGGGGGCCCCGGGGAGCTGTTTTTT. Its protein product is CASSHRLAGGPGELFF.

The chain is built from TRBV30 and TRBJ2-1; D is unresolved. Deletions cut 3 bases from V and 4 bases from J, with 13 bases between. The CDR3 runs 14 residues. CDR1 GTSNPN and CDR2 SVGIG come from the germline V gene (reference sequence). The CDR3 is CAWRESPFYNEQFF. The CDR3 DNA follows: TGTGCCTGGAGGGAATCCCCCTTTTACAATGAGCAGTTCTTC.

The gene calls are TRBV7-2 and TRBJ2-2; TRBD1 agrees at 7 bases. CDR3 length: 18 amino acids. CDR1 is SGHTA and CDR2 is FQGNSA in the germline V gene. J gave up 0 bases and V 7 bases, and 14 bases lay outside the gene matches. CDR3 DNA sequence: TGTGCCAGCATCCGGAGTGGGAGACAGGGACCGAACACCGGGGAGCTGTTTTTT. This sequence encodes CASIRSGRQGPNTGELFF.

The CDR3, as DNA: TGTGCCAGCTCACCAATCCTAGCGGGGCTCTACAATGAGCAGTTCTTC. Residues: CASSPILAGLYNEQFF. The rearrangement links TRBV18 to TRBJ2-1; 9 nucleotides agree with TRBD2. There are 16 residues in the CDR3. The J segment lost 3 bases and the V segment lost 2 bases, leaving 5 bases of the junction unmatched. Germline CDR1 KGHSH, CDR2 LQKENI.

V is TRBV6-5 and J is TRBJ2-1, with TRBD2 matching 8 bases. The CDR3 runs 13 residues. Unmatched junction bases numbered 11, after V lost 11 bases and J lost 8 bases. Germline CDR1 is MNHEY and CDR2 is SVGAGI. The CDR3 sequence: CAVWTSLPHEQFF. The DNA of the CDR3 is TGTGCCGTTTGGACTAGCCTGCCCCATGAGCAGTTCTTC.

This chain joins TRBV28 and TRBJ1-5; D gene ambiguous. The length of the CDR3 is 13 residues. The V end lost 5 bases, the J end lost 3 bases, and 8 bases lay between the germline ends. The V gene's germline CDR1 is MDHEN and CDR2 SYDVKM. In DNA form, the CDR3 reads TGTGCCAGCAGTCGGGGATCCAATCAGCCCCAGCATTTT. This encodes CASSRGSNQPQHF.

CDR3 region: CASSPRGQGQYEQYF. The CDR3 nucleotides read TGTGCCAGCAGTCCCCGAGGACAGGGACAATACGAGCAGTACTTC. The rearrangement links TRBV28 to TRBJ2-7, with 8 bases lining up with TRBD1. Looked up from germline, CDR1 is MDHEN and CDR2 is SYDVKM. CDR3 length: 15 amino acids. V shed 5 bases, J shed 4 bases, and the junction held 10 bases outside the gene matches.

This clone has only one observation. CDR3 sequence: CASSYNIVGTEAFF. The CDR3 DNA is TGTGCCAGCAGTTACAACATCGTGGGCACTGAAGCTTTCTTT. The chain recombines TRBV6-5 with TRBJ1-1; D is unclear. With 2 bases removed from V and 4 bases from J, the gap between germline ends came to 11 bases. The CDR3 is 14 residues long. The germline V gene has CDR1 MNHEY and CDR2 SVGAGI.

The chain carries TRBV7-6 and TRBJ2-7; 9 bases are shared with TRBD1. CDR3 length: 15 residues. Trimming removed 5 bases from V and 4 bases from J; junction bases left unmatched: 9. CDR1 SGHVS and CDR2 FNYEAQ come from the germline V gene. The CDR3 nucleotides read TGTGCCAGCAGCCCCGGACAGGGGTATTCGTACGAGCAGTACTTC. Its translation: CASSPGQGYSYEQYF.

V gene TRBV14 combines with J gene TRBJ1-5, with D perhaps matching TRBD1 (5 bases). Between the trimmed V and J ends, which lost 4 bases and 0 bases, there was a span of 16 bases. The CDR3 spans 17 residues. CDR1 and CDR2 from the germline V gene are SGHDN and FVKESK. CDR3 nucleotide sequence: TGTGCCAGCAGCCTATCGTGGGGGGGATATAGCAATCAGCCCCAGCATTTT. Amino acids: CASSLSWGGYSNQPQHF.

The CDR3 DNA follows: TGTGCCAGCAGCTTAGATCTTGGGATCGCTGAAGCTTTCTTT. As protein: CASSLDLGIAEAFF. V usage is TRBV11-3 and J usage is TRBJ1-1; D not resolved. Germline CDR1 is SGHNT and CDR2 is YENEEA. CDR3 length equals 14 residues. Deletions cut 0 bases from V and 6 bases from J, with 11 bases between.

The rearrangement joins TRBV6-5 to TRBJ1-5; 7 bases fit TRBD1. Germline-derived CDR1 and CDR2 are MNHEY and SVGAGI. Trimming removed 2 bases from V and 7 bases from J; junction bases left unmatched: 5. The CDR3 loop spans 14 amino acids. CDR3 loop: CASSYGTANQPQHF. CDR3 bases: TGTGCCAGCAGTTACGGGACAGCCAACCAGCCCCAGCATTTT.

The chain has TRBV4-3 and TRBJ1-1; 9 bases agree with TRBD1. The CDR3 sequence is 14 residues long. Germline V gene lookup returns CDR1 LGHNA and CDR2 YSLEER. V lost 5 bases, J lost 3 bases, and 4 bases stayed unmatched. CDR3 bases: TGCGCCAGCAGCTCGACAGGGGGGGACACTGAAGCTTTCTTT. Translation gives CASSSTGGDTEAFF.

This chain uses TRBV30 with TRBJ2-2; TRBD1 is a possible D gene (5 bases). CDR3 length equals 14 residues. Germline V gene sequence: CDR1 GTSNPN, CDR2 SVGIG (reference sequence). V lost 0 bases and J lost 4, with 9 bases in between. The CDR3 reads CAWSVIRGTGELFF. CDR3 nucleotide sequence: TGTGCCTGGAGTGTAATAAGGGGCACCGGGGAGCTGTTTTTT.

This sequence joins TRBV7-2 and TRBJ1-2, with D unclear. CDR1 is SGHTA and CDR2 is FQGNSA in the germline V gene. There are 14 residues in the CDR3. V was pared by 5 bases and J by 4 bases, with 14 bases between. The CDR3 nucleotides are TGTGCCAGCAGCAACGGCCACACGGCCTATGGCTACACCTTC. Its translation is CASSNGHTAYGYTF.

The chain couples TRBV7-8 to TRBJ1-1; D gene ambiguous. Germline V lookup: CDR1 SGHVS, CDR2 FQNEAQ. Between the trimmed V and J ends, which lost 3 bases and 1 base, there was a span of 12 bases. The CDR3 length is 15 residues. The CDR3 here is CASSFPRTRNTEAFF. The CDR3 DNA reads TGTGCCAGCAGCTTCCCTCGGACGAGGAACACTGAAGCTTTCTTT.

The V and J genes are TRBV6-5 and TRBJ1-1; D remains unclear. The CDR3 is 14 amino acids. V was cut by 0 bases and J by 3 bases, with 8 bases left in between. Germline V gene data show CDR1 as MNHEY and CDR2 as SVGAGI. CDR3 nucleotide sequence: TGTGCCAGCAGTTACTCCGTCGTATACACTGAAGCTTTCTTT. It is translated as CASSYSVVYTEAFF.

The chain links TRBV9 to TRBJ1-1; weak D call: TRBD1 (5 bases). V shed 2 bases and J shed 11 bases, with 31 bases lying between them. This CDR3 spans 18 amino acids. Germline lookup yields CDR1 SGDLS and CDR2 YYNGEE. The CDR3 reads CASSVSLGYGRGRDKAFF. The CDR3, as DNA: TGTGCCAGCAGCGTCTCCCTGGGGTACGGGCGGGGCAGAGATAAGGCTTTCTTT.

The rearrangement uses TRBV4-3 and TRBJ1-1, with a possible D match to TRBD1 (5 bases). V lost 1 base to trimming and J lost 4 bases, with 19 bases between them. The CDR3 extends over 17 amino acids. CDR1 and CDR2 (germline): LGHNA, YSLEER. In DNA, the CDR3 is TGCGCCAGCAGCCAAGGGGTATTCTCAGGGCCTGGCACTGAAGCTTTCTTT. Translated, it gives CASSQGVFSGPGTEAFF.